These 32 T cell receptor beta chains were sequenced from one sample in a study of shared T cell receptors in the human thymus. Clones were read by immunoSEQ multiplex PCR, and TCRdb kept only the in-frame ones, dropping some. The sample records a few hundred thousand clones, about 95% being singletons. The sequencing sample was made of thymocytes. The receptor source for this set is a human donor.

The chain joins TRBV4-3 to TRBJ1-2, with D possibly being TRBD1 (6 bases). CDR1 is LGHNA and CDR2 is YSLEER in the germline V gene. V lost 7 bases and J lost 0, with 21 bases in between. This CDR3 spans 17 amino acids. The CDR3 region has the DNA TGCGCCAGCACCCCAAGGGGGGAGGGGGTAGCTAACTATGGCTACACCTTC. Its translation: CASTPRGEGVANYGYTF.

The chain employs TRBV7-9 and TRBJ2-1; D may be TRBD2 (6 bases). Germline lookup yields CDR1 SEHNR and CDR2 FQNEAQ (reference sequence). Trimming left V 1 base short and J 3 bases short, with 10 bases between. The CDR3 is 15 amino acids. The CDR3 loop reads CASSLGGRYYNEQFF. The CDR3, as DNA: TGTGCCAGCAGCTTAGGAGGGAGGTACTACAATGAGCAGTTCTTC.

This clone has just one count. The J gene is TRBJ1-3, the V gene TRBV7-9; no clear D gene. The CDR3 extends over 18 amino acids. Germline CDR1 is SEHNR and CDR2 is FQNEAQ (reference sequence). V gave up 5 bases and J gave up 0 bases, with 20 bases separating them. The CDR3 reads CASSDPNDGMSSGNTIYF. CDR3 bases: TGTGCCAGCAGCGACCCCAACGACGGCATGAGCTCTGGAAACACCATATATTTT.

The chain joins TRBV27 to TRBJ2-3; 15 bases match TRBD2. The ends lost 6 bases at V and 6 bases at J; junction bases unmatched: 7. Germline V gene lookup returns CDR1 MNHEY and CDR2 SMNVEV (reference sequence). The length of the CDR3 is 16 residues. In DNA, the CDR3 is TGTGCCAGCAGGGAGAGGACTAGCGGGGGGGGTGATACGCAGTATTTT. Protein sequence: CASRERTSGGGDTQYF.

The rearrangement links TRBV4-1 to TRBJ2-7; no clear D gene. Germline V lookup: CDR1 MGHRA, CDR2 YSYEKL. V lost 4 bases, J lost 4 bases, and 20 bases lay in between. The CDR3 is 16 amino acids. CDR3 loop: CASSPALGPSRYEQYF. Here the CDR3 DNA reads TGCGCCAGCAGCCCGGCTCTAGGACCCTCCCGATACGAGCAGTACTTC.

This chain links TRBV28 with TRBJ2-7; 7 bases align to TRBD2. The CDR3 is made up of 16 amino acids. The V and J ends lost 4 bases and 3 bases, in that order; junction bases with no gene match: 12. The V gene's germline CDR1 is MDHEN and CDR2 SYDVKM. Here the CDR3 DNA reads TGTGCCAGCAGTTCCGGGGGGAAAAGCATGGTCTACGAGCAGTACTTC. It is translated as CASSSGGKSMVYEQYF.

The J gene is TRBJ1-5, the V gene TRBV28, with a tentative D call TRBD1 (5 bases). The V end lost 5 bases, the J end lost 2 bases, and 16 bases lay between the germline ends. The CDR3 extends over 16 amino acids. The V gene's germline CDR1 is MDHEN and CDR2 SYDVKM. The CDR3 nucleotides are TGTGCCAGCAGTAAATGGGACTATCGGGGCAATCAGCCCCAGCATTTT. Amino acids: CASSKWDYRGNQPQHF.

The chain is built from TRBV27 and TRBJ2-7, with 7 bases fitting TRBD1. There are 15 residues in the CDR3. Germline loops: CDR1 MNHEY, CDR2 SMNVEV (reference sequence). V was clipped by 6 bases and J by 0 bases; unmatched bases: 8. The CDR3 protein is CASSPDRFYSYEQYF. The CDR3 DNA follows: TGTGCCAGCAGCCCGGACAGGTTCTACTCCTACGAGCAGTACTTC.

J is TRBJ2-1 and V is TRBV5-1; no reliable D call. The CDR3 loop spans 16 amino acids. The V gene lost 0 bases and the J gene lost 3 bases, with 13 bases spanning the gap. From germline, CDR1 is SGHRS and CDR2 YFSETQ. CDR3 nucleotide sequence: TGCGCCAGCAGCTTGGGCCAGTGGAACTTCTACAATGAGCAGTTCTTC. Translation: CASSLGQWNFYNEQFF.

The chain links TRBV27 to TRBJ1-6, with D possibly matching TRBD1 (5 bases). There are 16 residues in the CDR3. V lost 5 bases to trimming and J lost 7 bases, with 18 bases between them. Germline CDR1 and CDR2: MNHEY and SMNVEV (reference sequence). The CDR3 region has the DNA TGTGCCAGCAGTCCAAAAACAGGTTTTGGGAATTCACCCCTCCACTTT. Its translation: CASSPKTGFGNSPLHF.

This sequence joins TRBV7-9 and TRBJ2-1, with no clear D. Germline CDR1 and CDR2: SEHNR and FQNEAQ (reference sequence). The CDR3 consists of 15 residues. With 4 bases removed from V and 7 bases from J, the gap between germline ends came to 17 bases. The DNA for the CDR3 is TGTGCCAGCAGCTCGATTACGTGCGAAGCAAATGAGCAGTTCTTC. The encoded protein is CASSSITCEANEQFF.

The chain joins TRBV7-2 to TRBJ2-3; D unresolved. CDR1 is SGHTA and CDR2 is FQGNSA in the germline V gene. The CDR3 covers 14 residues. With 1 base removed from V and 2 bases from J, the gap between germline ends came to 7 bases. CDR3 sequence (DNA): TGTGCCAGCAGCTTAGGGGTCGACACAGATACGCAGTATTTT. Encoded protein: CASSLGVDTDTQYF. The whole variable domain, remainder taken from reference TRBV7-2 and TRBJ2-3, is GAGVSQSPSNKVTEKGKDVELRCDPISGHTALYWYRQSLGQGLEFLIYFQGNSAPDKSGLPSDRFSAERTGGSVSTLTIQRTQQEDSAVYLCASSLGVDTDTQYFGPGTRLTVL.

This chain uses TRBV27 with TRBJ2-7; possibly TRBD1 for D (5 bases). V was pared by 10 bases and J by 6 bases, with 22 bases between. Germline CDR1 MNHEY, CDR2 SMNVEV (reference sequence). The CDR3 runs to 14 residues. The CDR3 sequence is CANLWTREYREQYF. DNA for the CDR3: TGTGCCAACTTATGGACAAGGGAATATCGCGAGCAGTACTTC.

The rearrangement joins TRBV7-2 to TRBJ2-5; D remains unclear. The germline V and J ends were trimmed by 2 bases and 2 bases, with 9 bases remaining between them. Germline V CDR1 and CDR2: SGHTA, FQGNSA. CDR3 length: 14 amino acids. CDR3 sequence reads: CASSLLGFQETQYF. The CDR3 DNA reads as TGTGCCAGCAGCTTACTCGGGTTTCAAGAGACCCAGTACTTC.

This sequence joins TRBV28 and TRBJ1-1; the D is unclear. V shed 7 bases and J shed 2 bases, with 17 bases lying between them. Germline loops: CDR1 MDHEN, CDR2 SYDVKM. This CDR3 contains 15 residues. The CDR3 sequence: CASKWGGEANTEAFF. Written as DNA, the CDR3 is TGTGCCAGCAAGTGGGGAGGTGAAGCCAACACTGAAGCTTTCTTT.

The V gene is TRBV27, the J gene TRBJ2-7; 11 bases fit TRBD2. V gave up 5 bases and J gave up 4 bases; unmatched junction bases: 10. The CDR3 loop spans 16 amino acids. CDR1 MNHEY and CDR2 SMNVEV come from the germline V gene (reference sequence). CDR3 nucleotide sequence: TGTGCCAGCAGTCCCCGTCGACTAGCGGGAAGGTACGAGCAGTACTTC. It encodes CASSPRRLAGRYEQYF.

V and J are TRBV18 and TRBJ2-7; D unclear. From germline, CDR1 is KGHSH and CDR2 LQKENI. V was trimmed by 0 bases and J by 5 bases, leaving 14 bases between them. This CDR3 region has 15 residues. In nucleotides, the CDR3 is TGTGCCAGCTCACCACCGGATGGCACCCCGGACGAGCAGTACTTC. Translating it yields CASSPPDGTPDEQYF.

The gene calls are TRBV7-6 and TRBJ2-7; 12 bases agree with TRBD1. With V trimmed by 3 bases and J by 4 bases, 7 bases remained unmatched. The CDR3 covers 16 residues. The germline CDR1 and CDR2 sequences are SGHVS and FNYEAQ. The DNA for the CDR3 is TGTGCCAGCAGCTTTTTACCGGGACAGGGGGCGTACGAGCAGTACTTC. Amino acids: CASSFLPGQGAYEQYF.

CDR3 DNA: TGTGCCATCATAGGGGGCGACCAGAACACTGAAGCTTTCTTT. Its protein is CAIIGGDQNTEAFF. The rearrangement links TRBV10-3 to TRBJ1-1; 7 nucleotides align to TRBD1. Trimming removed 7 bases from V and 1 base from J; junction bases left unmatched: 6. The germline gives CDR1 ENHRY, CDR2 SYGVKD. This CDR3 region has 14 residues.

V usage is TRBV11-2 and J usage is TRBJ2-4; no clear D gene. The CDR3 is 16 amino acids. Germline loops: CDR1 SGHAT, CDR2 FQNNGV. With 3 bases removed from V and 1 base from J, the gap between germline ends came to 13 bases. The CDR3 is CASSLGLSEAKNIQYF. DNA of the CDR3: TGTGCCAGCAGCTTGGGCCTCTCGGAGGCCAAAAACATTCAGTACTTC.

This clone was observed a single time. This chain links TRBV5-6 with TRBJ2-1; 12 bases are a match to TRBD2. Unmatched junction bases numbered 15, after V lost 4 bases and J lost 10 bases. From germline, CDR1 is SGHDT and CDR2 YYEEEE. The CDR3 loop spans 17 amino acids. The CDR3 DNA follows: TGTGCCAGCAGCACCAAAGGGACTAGCGGGCGCACGGTGGAGCAGTTCTTC. Translated, it gives CASSTKGTSGRTVEQFF.

V gene TRBV5-4 combines with J gene TRBJ2-7; D unresolved. This CDR3 comprises 14 residues. Per germline, CDR1 SGHNT and CDR2 YYREEE (reference sequence). The ends were cut back, 0 bases at V and 0 bases at J, with 7 bases in the middle. In nucleotides, the CDR3 is TGTGCCAGCAGCTTGGCCTCGCGCTCCTACGAGCAGTACTTC. Translated: CASSLASRSYEQYF.

The rearrangement uses TRBV13 and TRBJ2-7, with 8 bases fitting TRBD1. Germline CDR1 is PRHDT and CDR2 is FYEKMQ (reference sequence). Trimming removed 3 bases from V and 6 bases from J; junction bases left unmatched: 10. The CDR3 runs to 15 residues. CDR3 sequence reads: CASSFFLGQGREQYF. In DNA form, the CDR3 reads TGTGCCAGCAGCTTTTTTCTCGGACAGGGTCGCGAGCAGTACTTC.

The chain combines TRBV11-3 with TRBJ2-2, with TRBD2 matching over 8 bases. The CDR3 contains 16 residues. V was clipped by 5 bases and J by 3 bases; unmatched bases: 8. Germline CDR1 is SGHNT and CDR2 is YENEEA. The CDR3 is CASSPSGSYYTGELFF. The CDR3 nucleotides read TGTGCCAGCAGCCCGAGCGGGAGCTACTACACCGGGGAGCTGTTTTTT.

The count of this clone is one. V gene TRBV29-1 combines with J gene TRBJ1-2; possibly TRBD1 for D (5 bases). The CDR3 covers 13 residues. Deletions cut 2 bases from V and 0 bases from J, with 7 bases between. Germline CDR1 SQVTM, CDR2 ANQGSEA. The CDR3 region has the DNA TGCAGCGTTGAAAAGGGGCCTAACTATGGCTACACCTTC. Amino acids: CSVEKGPNYGYTF.

In this sample, this clone turned up a few times. The V gene is TRBV28, the J gene TRBJ2-7; 12 nucleotides line up with TRBD2. The germline V gene has CDR1 MDHEN and CDR2 SYDVKM. Trimming at V came to 6 bases and at J to 5 bases, leaving 8 bases not matched to a gene. The CDR3 has 15 residues. The DNA of the CDR3 is TGTGCCAGCAGCTCTCTAGCGGGAGGGCCCCACGAGCAGTACTTC. As protein: CASSSLAGGPHEQYF. Drawing the rest from reference TRBV28 and TRBJ2-7, the complete variable domain is DVKVTQSSRYLVKRTGEKVFLECVQDMDHENMFWYRQDPGLGLRLIYFSYDVKMKEKGDIPEGYSVSREKKERFSLILESASTNQTSMYLCASSSLAGGPHEQYFGPGTRLTVT.

V is TRBV27 and J is TRBJ2-1, with 7 bases identical to TRBD2. CDR1 MNHEY and CDR2 SMNVEV come from the germline V gene (reference sequence). The CDR3 contains 15 residues. Trimming took 4 bases from V and 0 from J; bases not matched to a gene: 3. The CDR3, as DNA: TGTGCCAGCAGTTGGCGGGAGAGCTCCTACAATGAGCAGTTCTTC. It is translated as CASSWRESSYNEQFF.

This rearrangement joins TRBV7-9 to TRBJ2-1; weak D call: TRBD2 (6 bases). The CDR3 is 13 amino acids. V lost 10 bases and J lost 5, with 15 bases in between. The V gene's germline CDR1 is SEHNR and CDR2 FQNEAQ (reference sequence). CDR3 nucleotides: TGTGCCAACAACGCCGGGAGCCACAATGAGCAGTTCTTC. Protein sequence: CANNAGSHNEQFF.

The chain couples TRBV15 to TRBJ1-1; perhaps TRBD1 as D (5 bases). V lost 0 bases and J lost 0, with 11 bases in between. Looked up from germline, CDR1 is LNHNV and CDR2 is YYDKDF (reference sequence). CDR3 length: 16 amino acids. The CDR3 sequence: CATSRDPPGMNTEAFF. For the CDR3, the DNA is TGTGCCACCAGCAGAGATCCCCCAGGGATGAACACTGAAGCTTTCTTT. Complete variable domain (other parts from reference TRBV15 and TRBJ1-1): DAMVIQNPRYQVTQFGKPVTLSCSQTLNHNVMYWYQQKSSQAPKLLFHYYDKDFNNEADTPDNFQSRRPNTSFCFLDIRSPGLGDTAMYLCATSRDPPGMNTEAFFGQGTRLTVV.

This chain connects TRBV4-2 to TRBJ2-1; D gene ambiguous. The CDR3 loop spans 16 amino acids. The germline V gene encodes CDR1 LGHNA and CDR2 YNFKEQ. V was shortened by 5 bases and J by 7 bases, with 21 bases between the two germline ends. CDR3 region: CASSIDPPVPLNEQFF. CDR3 in DNA: TGTGCCAGCAGCATCGACCCACCGGTCCCGTTGAATGAGCAGTTCTTC.

The chain recombines TRBV7-2 with TRBJ2-7; TRBD2 matches 12 bases. The CDR3 sequence is 16 residues long. V gave up 5 bases and J gave up 7 bases; unmatched junction bases: 12. Looked up from germline, CDR1 is SGHTA and CDR2 is FQGNSA. CDR3 sequence (DNA): TGTGCCAGCAGCCTCACTAGCGGGAGGCCTTCGGGGGAGCAGTACTTC. It is translated as CASSLTSGRPSGEQYF.

J is TRBJ1-3 and V is TRBV5-6; D remains unclear. V lost 0 bases, J lost 0 bases, and 13 bases lay in between. The length of the CDR3 is 17 residues. Looked up from germline, CDR1 is SGHDT and CDR2 is YYEEEE. The DNA for the CDR3 is TGTGCCAGCAGCTTGGTAAGGCAGGACTGCTCTGGAAACACCATATATTTT. Translated, it gives CASSLVRQDCSGNTIYF.